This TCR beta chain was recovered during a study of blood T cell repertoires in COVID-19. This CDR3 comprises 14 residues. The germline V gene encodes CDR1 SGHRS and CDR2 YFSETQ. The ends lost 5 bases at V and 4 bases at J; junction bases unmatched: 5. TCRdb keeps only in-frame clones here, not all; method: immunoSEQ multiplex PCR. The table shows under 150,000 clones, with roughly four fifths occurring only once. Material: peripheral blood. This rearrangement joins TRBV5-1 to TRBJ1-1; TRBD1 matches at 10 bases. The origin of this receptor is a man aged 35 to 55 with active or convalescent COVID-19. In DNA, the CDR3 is TGCGCCAGCAGTTGGACAGGGGGGACCACTGAAGCTTTCTTT. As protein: CASSWTGGTTEAFF.